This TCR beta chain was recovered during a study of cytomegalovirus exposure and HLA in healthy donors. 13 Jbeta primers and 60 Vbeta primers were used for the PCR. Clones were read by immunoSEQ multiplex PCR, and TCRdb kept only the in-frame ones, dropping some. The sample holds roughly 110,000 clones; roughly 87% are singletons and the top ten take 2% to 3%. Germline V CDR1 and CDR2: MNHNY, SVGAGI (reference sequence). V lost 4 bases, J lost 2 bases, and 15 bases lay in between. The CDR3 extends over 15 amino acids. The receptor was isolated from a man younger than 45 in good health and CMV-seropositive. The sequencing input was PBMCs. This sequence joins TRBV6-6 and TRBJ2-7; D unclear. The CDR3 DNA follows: TGTGCCAGCAGTTCGAGGCCAGATCCTACCTACGAGCAGTACTTC. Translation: CASSSRPDPTYEQYF.